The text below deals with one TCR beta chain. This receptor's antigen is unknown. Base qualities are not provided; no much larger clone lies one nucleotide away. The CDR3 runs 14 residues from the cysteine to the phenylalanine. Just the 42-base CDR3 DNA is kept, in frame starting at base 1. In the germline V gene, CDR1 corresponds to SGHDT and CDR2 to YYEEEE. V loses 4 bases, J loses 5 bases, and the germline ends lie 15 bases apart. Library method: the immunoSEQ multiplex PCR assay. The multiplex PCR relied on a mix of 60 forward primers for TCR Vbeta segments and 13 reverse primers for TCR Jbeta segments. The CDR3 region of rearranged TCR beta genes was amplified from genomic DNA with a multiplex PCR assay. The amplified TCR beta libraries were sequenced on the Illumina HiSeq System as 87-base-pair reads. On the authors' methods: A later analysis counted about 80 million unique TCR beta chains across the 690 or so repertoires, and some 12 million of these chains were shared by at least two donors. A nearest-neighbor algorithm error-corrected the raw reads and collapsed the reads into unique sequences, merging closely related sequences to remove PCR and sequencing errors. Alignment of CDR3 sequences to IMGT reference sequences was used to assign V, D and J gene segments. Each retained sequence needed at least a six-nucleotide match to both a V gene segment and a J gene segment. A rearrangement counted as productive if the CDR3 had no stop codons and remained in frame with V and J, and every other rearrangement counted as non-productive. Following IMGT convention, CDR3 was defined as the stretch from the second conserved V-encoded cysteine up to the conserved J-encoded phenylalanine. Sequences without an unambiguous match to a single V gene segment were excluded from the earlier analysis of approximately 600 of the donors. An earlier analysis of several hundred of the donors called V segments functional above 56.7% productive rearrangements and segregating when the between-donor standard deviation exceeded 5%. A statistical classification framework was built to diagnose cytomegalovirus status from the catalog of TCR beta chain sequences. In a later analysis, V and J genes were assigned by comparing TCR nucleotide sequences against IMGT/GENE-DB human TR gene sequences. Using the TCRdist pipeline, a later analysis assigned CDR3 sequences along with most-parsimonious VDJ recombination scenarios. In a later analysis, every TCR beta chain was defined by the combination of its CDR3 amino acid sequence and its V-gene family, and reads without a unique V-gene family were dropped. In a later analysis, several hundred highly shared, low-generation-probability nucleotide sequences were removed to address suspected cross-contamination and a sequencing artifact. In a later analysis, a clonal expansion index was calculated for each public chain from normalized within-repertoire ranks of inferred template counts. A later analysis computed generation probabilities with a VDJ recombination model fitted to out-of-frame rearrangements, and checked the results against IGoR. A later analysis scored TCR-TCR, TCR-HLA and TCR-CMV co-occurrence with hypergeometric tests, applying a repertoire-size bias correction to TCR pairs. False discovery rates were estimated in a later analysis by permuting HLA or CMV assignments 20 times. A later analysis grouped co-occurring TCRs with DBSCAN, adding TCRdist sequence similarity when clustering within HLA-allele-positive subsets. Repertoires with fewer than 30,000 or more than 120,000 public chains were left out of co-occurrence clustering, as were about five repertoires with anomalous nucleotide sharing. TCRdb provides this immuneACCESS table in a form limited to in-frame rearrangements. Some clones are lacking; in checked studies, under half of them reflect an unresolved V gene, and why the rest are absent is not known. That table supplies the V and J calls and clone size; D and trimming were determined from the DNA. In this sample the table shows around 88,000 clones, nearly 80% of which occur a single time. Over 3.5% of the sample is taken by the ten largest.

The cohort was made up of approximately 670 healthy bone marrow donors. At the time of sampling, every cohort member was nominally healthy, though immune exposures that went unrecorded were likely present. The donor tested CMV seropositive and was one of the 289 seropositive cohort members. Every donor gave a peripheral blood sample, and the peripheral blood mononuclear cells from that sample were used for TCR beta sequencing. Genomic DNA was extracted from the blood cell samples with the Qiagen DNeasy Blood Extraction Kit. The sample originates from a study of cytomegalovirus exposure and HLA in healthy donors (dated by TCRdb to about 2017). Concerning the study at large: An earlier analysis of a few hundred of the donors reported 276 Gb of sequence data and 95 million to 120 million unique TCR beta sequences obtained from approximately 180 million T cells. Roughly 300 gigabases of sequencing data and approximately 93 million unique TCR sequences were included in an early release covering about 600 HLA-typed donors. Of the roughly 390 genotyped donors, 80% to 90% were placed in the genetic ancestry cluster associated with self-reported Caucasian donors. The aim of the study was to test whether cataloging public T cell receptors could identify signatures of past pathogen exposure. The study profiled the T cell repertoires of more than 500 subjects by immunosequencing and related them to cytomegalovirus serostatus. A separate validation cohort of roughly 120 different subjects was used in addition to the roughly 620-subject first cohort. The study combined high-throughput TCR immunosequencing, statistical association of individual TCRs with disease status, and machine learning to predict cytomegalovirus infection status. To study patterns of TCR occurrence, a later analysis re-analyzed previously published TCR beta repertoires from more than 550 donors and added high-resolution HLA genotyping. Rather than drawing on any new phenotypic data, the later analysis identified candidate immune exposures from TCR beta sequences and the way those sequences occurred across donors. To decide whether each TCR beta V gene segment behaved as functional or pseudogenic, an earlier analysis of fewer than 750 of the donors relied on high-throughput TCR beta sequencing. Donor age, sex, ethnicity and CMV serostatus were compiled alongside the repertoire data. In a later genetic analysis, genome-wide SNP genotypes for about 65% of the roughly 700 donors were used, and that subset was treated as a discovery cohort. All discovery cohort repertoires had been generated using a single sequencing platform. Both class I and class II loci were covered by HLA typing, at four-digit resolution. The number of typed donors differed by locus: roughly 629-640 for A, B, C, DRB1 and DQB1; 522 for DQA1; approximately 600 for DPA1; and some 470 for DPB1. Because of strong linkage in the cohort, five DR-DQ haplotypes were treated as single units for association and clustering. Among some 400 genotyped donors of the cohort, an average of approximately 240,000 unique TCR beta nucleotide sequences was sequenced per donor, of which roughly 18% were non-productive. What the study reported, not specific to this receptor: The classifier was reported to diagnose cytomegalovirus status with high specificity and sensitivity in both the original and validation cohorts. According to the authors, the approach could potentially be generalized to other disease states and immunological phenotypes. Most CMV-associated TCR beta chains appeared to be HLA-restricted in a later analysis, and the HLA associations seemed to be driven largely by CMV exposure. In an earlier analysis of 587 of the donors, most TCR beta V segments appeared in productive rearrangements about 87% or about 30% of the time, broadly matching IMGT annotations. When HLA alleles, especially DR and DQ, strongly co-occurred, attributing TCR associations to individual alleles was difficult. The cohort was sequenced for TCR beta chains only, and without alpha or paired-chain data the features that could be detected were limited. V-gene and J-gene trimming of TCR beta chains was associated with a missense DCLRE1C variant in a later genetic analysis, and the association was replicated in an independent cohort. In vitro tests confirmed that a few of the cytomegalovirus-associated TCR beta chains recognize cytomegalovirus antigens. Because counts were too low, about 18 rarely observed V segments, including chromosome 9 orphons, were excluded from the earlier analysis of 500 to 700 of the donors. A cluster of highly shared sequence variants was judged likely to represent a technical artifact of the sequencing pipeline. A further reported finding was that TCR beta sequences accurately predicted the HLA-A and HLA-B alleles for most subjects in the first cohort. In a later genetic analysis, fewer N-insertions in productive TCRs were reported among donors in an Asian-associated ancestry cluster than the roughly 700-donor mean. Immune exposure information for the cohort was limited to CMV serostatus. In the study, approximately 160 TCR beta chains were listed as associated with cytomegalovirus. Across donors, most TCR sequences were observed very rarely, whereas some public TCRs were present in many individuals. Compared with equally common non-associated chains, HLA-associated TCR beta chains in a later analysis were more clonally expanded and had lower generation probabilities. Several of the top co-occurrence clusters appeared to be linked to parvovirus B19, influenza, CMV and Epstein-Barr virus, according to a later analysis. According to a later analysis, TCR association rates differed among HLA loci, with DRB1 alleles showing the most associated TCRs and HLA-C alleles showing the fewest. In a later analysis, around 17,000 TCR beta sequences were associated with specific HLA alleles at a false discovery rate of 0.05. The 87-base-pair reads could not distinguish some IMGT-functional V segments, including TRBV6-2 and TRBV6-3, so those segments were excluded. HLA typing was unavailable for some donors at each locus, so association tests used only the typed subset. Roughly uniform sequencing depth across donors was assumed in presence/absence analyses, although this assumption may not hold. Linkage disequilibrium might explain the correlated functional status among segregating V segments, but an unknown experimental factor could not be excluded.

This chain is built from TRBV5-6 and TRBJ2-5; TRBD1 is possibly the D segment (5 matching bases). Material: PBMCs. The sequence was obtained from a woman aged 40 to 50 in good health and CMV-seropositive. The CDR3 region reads CASSLRAKGETQYF. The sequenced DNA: TGTGCCAGCAGCCTCAGGGCCAAGGGGGAGACCCAGTACTTC. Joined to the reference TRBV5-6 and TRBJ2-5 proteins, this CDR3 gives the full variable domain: DAGVTQSPTHLIKTRGQQVTLRCSPKSGHDTVSWYQQALGQGPQFIFQYYEEEERQRGNFPDRFSGHQFPNYSSELNVNALLLGDSALYLCASSLRAKGETQYFGPGTRLLVL.